These 26 T cell receptor beta chains were all obtained from the same sample, sequenced in a study of T cell clonality in common variable immunodeficiency. Whole-study findings and limits: Reportedly, TCR beta sequences from common variable immunodeficiency showed fewer deletions and N-nucleotide insertions.

Profiled with immunoSEQ multiplex PCR; TCRdb holds only in-frame clones, not every one. The sample holds 20,000 to 25,000 clones, and no clone turns up only once. No antigen is known for these receptors. Sequenced material: peripheral blood mononuclear cells. These receptors were taken from a human donor with common variable immunodeficiency.

This clone occurred many times. The read terminates 3 residues before the CDR3 end, so the remaining end is supplied by the germline J gene. The chain links TRBV5-4 to TRBJ1-1; possibly TRBD1 for D (5 bases). The germline V and J ends were trimmed by 1 base and 5 bases, with 15 bases remaining between them. CDR3 size: 15 residues. Germline CDR1 and CDR2: SGHNT and YYREEE (reference sequence). CDR3 amino acids: CASSLSGTRLTEAFF. The CDR3 bases that were read are TGTGCCAGCAGCTTGTCGGGGACTCGGTTAACTGAA. Full variable domain (remainder filled in from reference TRBV5-4 and TRBJ1-1): ETGVTQSPTHLIKTRGQQVTLRCSSQSGHNTVSWYQQALGQGPQFIFQYYREEENGRGNFPPRFSGLQFPNYSSELNVNALELDDSALYLCASSLSGTRLTEAFFGQGTRLTVV.

This clone qualifies as medium-sized (0.01 to 0.1%). The read comes to an end 3 residues before the CDR3 does, leaving the germline J gene to fill in the end. This chain connects TRBV29-1 to TRBJ2-3; the D is unclear. This CDR3 region has 12 residues. Per the germline V gene, CDR1 is SQVTM and CDR2 is ANQGSEA. Between the trimmed V and J ends, which lost 4 bases and 2 bases, there was a span of 7 bases. Partial CDR3 DNA: TGCAGCGTTGGCGGAGACACAGATACG. Amino acids: CSVGGDTDT. The full-length CDR3 reads as CSVGGDTDTQYF.

By share, this clone ranks as medium-sized. The read terminates 3 residues ahead of where the CDR3 ends, so the germline J gene completes it. The V and J genes are TRBV2 and TRBJ2-3, with D possibly TRBD1 on 6 matching bases. V was pared by 6 bases and J by 2 bases, with 9 bases between. Looked up from germline, CDR1 is SNHLY and CDR2 is FYNNEI. The CDR3 consists of 13 residues. CDR3 sequence: CASSQGLTDTQYF. CDR3 DNA (partial): TGTGCCAGCAGCCAGGGGCTCACAGATACG.

This clone was detected many times. The read terminates 3 residues before the CDR3 end, so the remaining end is supplied by the germline J gene. The V gene is TRBV5-1, the J gene TRBJ1-4, with a possible D match to TRBD1 (5 bases). Deletions cut 0 bases from V and 3 bases from J, with 9 bases between. The CDR3 has 15 amino acids. Germline lookup yields CDR1 SGHRS and CDR2 YFSETQ. The DNA read from the CDR3 is TGCGCCAGCAGCTTGGAGGGGTTTGCTAATGAAAAA. Its protein product is CASSLEGFANEK. The entire CDR3 reads CASSLEGFANEKLFF.

This clone is medium-sized in the sample. From the germline J gene comes the end of the CDR3, since the read stops 3 residues before it. The chain recombines TRBV5-1 with TRBJ1-1; D is perhaps TRBD1 (6 bases). This CDR3 is 14 amino acids long. V gave up 5 bases and J gave up 3 bases, with 14 bases separating them. In germline, CDR1 is SGHRS, CDR2 YFSETQ. The covered CDR3 bases are TGCGCCAGCAGTAGGGGGAGTCCGTACACTGAA. This codes for CASSRGSPYTE. Given in full, the CDR3 is CASSRGSPYTEAFF.

This clone was seen at least ten times. Read data end 3 residues before the CDR3 end; the end is taken from the germline J gene. The genes are TRBV18 and TRBJ1-2; 12 bases fit TRBD1. J gave up 4 bases and V 4 bases, and 16 bases lay outside the gene matches. The CDR3 is 19 amino acids. Germline CDR1 reads KGHSH; CDR2 reads LQKENI. CDR3 loop: CASSRRGTGGDSWSYGYTF. The sequenced part of the CDR3 DNA is TGTGCCAGCTCACGTAGAGGGACAGGGGGCGATAGTTGGAGCTATGGC.

This clone was found many times. The CDR3 is cut off 3 residues early in the read; its end comes from the germline J gene. The chain combines TRBV7-8 with TRBJ2-5; TRBD2 matches at 9 bases. V shed 5 bases and J 5 bases; nucleotides not matched to a gene: 15. This CDR3 region has 17 residues. CDR1 and CDR2 (germline): SGHVS, FQNEAQ. The CDR3 bases that were read are TGTGCCAGCAGCCCTAGAACTCCGCGGGGGGGGGTTGAGACC. Amino acids: CASSPRTPRGGVET. The entire CDR3 protein reads CASSPRTPRGGVETQYF.

This clone was observed many times. The observed sequence ends 3 residues before the CDR3 terminus, with the missing tail filled in from the germline J gene. This sequence joins TRBV7-9 and TRBJ1-1; 8 bases are shared with TRBD1. CDR1 is SEHNR and CDR2 is FQNEAQ in the germline V gene (reference sequence). The CDR3 is 15 residues long. The V gene end was trimmed by 3 bases and the J gene end by 4 bases; junction bases not matched to a gene: 7. The DNA read from the CDR3 is TGTGCCAGCAGCTTCGGACAGGGTGGGGCCACTGAA. Residues: CASSFGQGGATE. The whole CDR3 sequence reads CASSFGQGGATEAFF.

Many counts were recorded for this clone. The observed sequence ends 3 residues before the CDR3 terminus, with the missing tail filled in from the germline J gene. V gene TRBV15 combines with J gene TRBJ1-4; TRBD1 agrees at 9 bases. This CDR3 region has 16 residues. The germline V gene has CDR1 LNHNV and CDR2 YYDKDF (reference sequence). V shed 3 bases, J shed 2 bases, and the junction held 4 bases outside the gene matches. This CDR3 reads CATSRETGGTNEKLFF. The part of the CDR3 DNA that was read is TGTGCCACCAGCAGGGAAACAGGGGGCACTAATGAAAAA.

This clone was counted at least ten times. The read stops 3 residues short of the end of the CDR3; the missing end is completed from the germline J gene. This chain connects TRBV18 to TRBJ2-2; D might be TRBD1 (6 bases). V shed 3 bases and J shed 4 bases, with 12 bases lying between them. Germline CDR1 and CDR2: KGHSH and LQKENI. The CDR3 totals 15 residues. CDR3 bases read: TGTGCCAGCTCACCCTCACAGGGACGCACCGGGGAG. Residues: CASSPSQGRTGE. The full CDR3 reads CASSPSQGRTGELFF.

This clone was observed many times. The CDR3 end is not reached by the read, which stops 3 residues before it; the germline J gene fills it in. This chain joins TRBV2 and TRBJ2-5, with 7 bases identical to TRBD1. The germline gives CDR1 SNHLY, CDR2 FYNNEI. V was pared by 6 bases and J by 4 bases, with 5 bases of the junction left unmatched. CDR3 length: 13 residues. CDR3 DNA (partial): TGTGCCAGCAGGACAGGGTCGGGAGAGACC. Residues: CASRTGSGET. In full, the CDR3 reads CASRTGSGETQYF.

Ten or more counts support this clone. The read stops 3 residues short of the end of the CDR3; the missing end is completed from the germline J gene. This chain uses TRBV5-1 with TRBJ2-5; D is unresolved. Per germline, CDR1 SGHRS and CDR2 YFSETQ. Trimming stripped 4 bases from V and 4 bases from J, with 11 bases between. This CDR3 is 13 amino acids long. This CDR3 reads CASSLSTLETQYF. CDR3 bases read: TGCGCCAGCAGCCTCTCTACTTTAGAGACC.

At least ten counts were recorded for this clone. Read coverage stops 3 residues before the CDR3 terminus; the germline J gene supplies the remainder. The chain combines TRBV20-1 with TRBJ2-7; 9 positions agree with TRBD1. CDR1 DFQATT and CDR2 SNEGSKA come from the germline V gene (reference sequence). There are 12 residues in the CDR3. V was clipped by 6 bases and J by 6 bases; unmatched bases: 6. The CDR3 reads CSAPGQGSEQYF. The CDR3 bases that were read are TGCAGTGCACCAGGACAGGGGTCCGAG.

This clone occurred many times. The read ends 3 residues early relative to the CDR3; the germline J gene fills the gap. The V call is TRBV20-1, the J call TRBJ1-1, with D perhaps matching TRBD1 (5 bases). The CDR3 totals 18 residues. Looked up from germline, CDR1 is DFQATT and CDR2 is SNEGSKA (reference sequence). V was cut by 0 bases and J by 4 bases, with 24 bases left in between. The covered CDR3 bases are TGCAGTGCTAGAGACGCGGCAGACAGATTGGGGTCGGGCACTGAA. This gives the protein CSARDAADRLGSGTE. The full CDR3 is CSARDAADRLGSGTEAFF.

This clone was recorded many times. From the germline J gene comes the end of the CDR3, since the read stops 3 residues before it. The chain carries TRBV30 and TRBJ2-1, with D tentatively TRBD2 (6 bases). The CDR3 is 12 residues long. The germline CDR1 and CDR2 sequences are GTSNPN and SVGIG (reference sequence). The germline V and J ends were trimmed by 5 bases and 9 bases, with 14 bases remaining between them. CDR3 in amino acids: CAWAWGESEQFF. The sequenced part of the CDR3 DNA is TGTGCCTGGGCATGGGGGGAAAGTGAG. Full variable domain (remainder filled in from reference TRBV30 and TRBJ2-1): SQTIHQWPATLVQPVGSPLSLECTVEGTSNPNLYWYRQAAGRGLQLLFYSVGIGQISSEVPQNLSASRPQDRQFILSSKKLLLSDSGFYLCAWAWGESEQFFGPGTRLTVL.

This clone was seen repeatedly, ten times or more. The CDR3 goes on 3 residues after the read ends, and that part is filled in from the germline J gene. The chain joins TRBV29-1 to TRBJ1-6; 7 bases are a match to TRBD1. The CDR3 has 15 amino acids. The trim removed 8 bases at V and 6 bases at J, leaving 13 bases unmatched. Germline CDR1 SQVTM, CDR2 ANQGSEA. CDR3 sequence: CSPRQRDSLNSPLHF. Partial CDR3 DNA: TGCAGCCCGCGCCAAAGGGACAGCCTTAATTCACCC.

This clone occurred many times. Sequencing ends 3 residues short of the CDR3 end; the germline J gene provides the rest. This sequence joins TRBV2 and TRBJ2-2, with D tentatively TRBD1 (5 bases). The V and J ends lost 6 bases and 4 bases respectively, with 12 bases between them. There are 14 residues in the CDR3. CDR1 is SNHLY and CDR2 is FYNNEI in the germline V gene. The part of the CDR3 DNA that was read is TGTGCCAGCAGCTTAGACAGATTCACCGGGGAG. It translates to CASSLDRFTGE. The entire CDR3 protein is CASSLDRFTGELFF.

This clone was counted ten times or more. The read terminates 3 residues before the CDR3 end, so the remaining end is supplied by the germline J gene. The chain recombines TRBV7-6 with TRBJ2-1; 7 nucleotides match TRBD2. The CDR3 contains 15 residues. Per germline, CDR1 SGHVS and CDR2 FNYEAQ. The V gene end was trimmed by 1 base and the J gene end by 9 bases; junction bases not matched to a gene: 9. The sequenced part of the CDR3 DNA is TGTGCCAGCAGCTTAGAGTCGCGGGGGAGTACTGAG. It specifies CASSLESRGSTE. The entire CDR3 protein reads CASSLESRGSTEQFF.

This clone was seen ten or more times. The observed sequence ends 3 residues before the CDR3 terminus, with the missing tail filled in from the germline J gene. The gene calls are TRBV5-4 and TRBJ1-1; no clear D gene. The germline gives CDR1 SGHNT, CDR2 YYREEE (reference sequence). There are 13 residues in the CDR3. The CDR3 region is CASSWHPGEVAFF. CDR3 bases read: TGTGCCAGCAGCTGGCACCCGGGTGAAGTA.

This clone was recorded at least ten times. The CDR3 end is not reached by the read, which stops 3 residues before it; the germline J gene fills it in. The V gene is TRBV2, the J gene TRBJ2-6; D possibly corresponds to TRBD2 (6 bases). This CDR3 spans 17 amino acids. V was pared by 3 bases and J by 1 base, with 13 bases between. The germline V gene encodes CDR1 SNHLY and CDR2 FYNNEI. The CDR3 DNA, read in part, is TGTGCCAGCAGTGATGTGCGGACTACTTCTGGGGCCAACGTC. It encodes CASSDVRTTSGANV. The full CDR3 protein is CASSDVRTTSGANVLTF.

This clone was observed at least ten times. The sequence runs out 3 residues before the end of the CDR3; the remainder is reconstructed from the germline J gene. V usage is TRBV20-1 and J usage is TRBJ1-2, with 10 bases that match TRBD1. Germline assignment: CDR1 DFQATT and CDR2 SNEGSKA (reference sequence). The trim removed 0 bases at V and 7 bases at J, leaving 11 bases unmatched. The CDR3 is 16 residues long. The CDR3 DNA, read in part, is TGCAGTGCTAGAGATAGGGCCGGGACAGGGGAAGGTGGC. Its translation is CSARDRAGTGEGG. The entire CDR3 protein is CSARDRAGTGEGGYTF.

This clone occurred many times. The sequence runs out 3 residues before the end of the CDR3; the remainder is reconstructed from the germline J gene. This chain links TRBV7-2 with TRBJ1-5; 9 bases fit TRBD1. The germline CDR1 and CDR2 sequences are SGHTA and FQGNSA. Trimming took 6 bases from V and 7 from J; bases not matched to a gene: 4. The CDR3 contains 13 residues. The CDR3 bases that were read are TGTGCCAGCAGTTTGGGACAGGGCCAGCCC. Its protein product is CASSLGQGQP. The whole CDR3 protein is CASSLGQGQPQHF.

By share, this clone ranks as medium-sized (0.01 to 0.1%). The chain's CDR3 is CSARAGGQETQYF. The sequenced CDR3 bases are TGCAGTGCTAGAGCGGGGGGTCAAGAGACC. The chain uses TRBV20-1 and TRBJ2-5; TRBD2 matches 7 bases. Sequencing ends 3 residues short of the CDR3 end; the germline J gene provides the rest. The V gene end was trimmed by 1 base and the J gene end by 2 bases; junction bases not matched to a gene: 1. Germline V gene lookup returns CDR1 DFQATT and CDR2 SNEGSKA (reference sequence). CDR3 length: 13 amino acids.

This clone was seen many times. The read halts 3 residues ahead of the CDR3 end, with the missing end drawn from the germline J gene. This chain connects TRBV7-2 to TRBJ2-1, with TRBD2 matching 10 bases. The CDR3 contains 15 residues. J was trimmed by 3 bases and V by 3 bases; bases with no gene match: 2. Germline V gives CDR1 SGHTA, CDR2 FQGNSA. CDR3 sequence: CASSFSGGRYNEQFF. The DNA read from the CDR3 is TGTGCCAGCAGCTTTAGCGGGGGGCGCTACAATGAG.

This clone was recorded many times. The part of the CDR3 DNA that was read is TGTGCCAGTAGTTTCGGACAGGGGGCGATCTACGAG. Translating it yields CASSFGQGAIYE. The full CDR3 reads CASSFGQGAIYEQYF. The V call is TRBV19, the J call TRBJ2-7; 11 bases are a match to TRBD1. The CDR3 goes on 3 residues after the read ends, and that part is filled in from the germline J gene. CDR1 is LNHDA, CDR2 SQIVND, per germline (reference sequence). This CDR3 contains 15 residues. V shed 5 bases and J 3 bases; nucleotides not matched to a gene: 6. The whole variable domain, remainder taken from reference TRBV19 and TRBJ2-7, is DGGITQSPKYLFRKEGQNVTLSCEQNLNHDAMYWYRQDPGQGLRLIYYSQIVNDFQKGDIAEGYSVSREKKESFPLTVTSAQKNPTAFYLCASSFGQGAIYEQYFGPGTRLTVT.

At least ten counts were recorded for this clone. The read terminates 3 residues before the CDR3 end, so the remaining end is supplied by the germline J gene. V is TRBV2 and J is TRBJ2-1, with 7 bases fitting TRBD2. The CDR3 length is 14 residues. Germline loops: CDR1 SNHLY, CDR2 FYNNEI. V lost 6 bases and J lost 4; bases outside the gene matches: 6. CDR3 bases read: TGTGCCAGCAGCCCAGGCGGGGGATACAATGAG. Translating it yields CASSPGGGYNE. The whole CDR3 is CASSPGGGYNEQFF.